What follows are 28 T cell receptor beta chains derived from one specimen sequenced in a study of T-cell memory formation after mild COVID-19. TCRdb processed the 5' RACE reads anew with MiXCR; each CDR3 protein has one entry. The sample shows 120,000 or so distinct CDR3 sequences, roughly 6% of them seen only once. Source material: PBMCs or a T cell subset sorted from them (not recorded which). Receptor source: an adult woman who had mild COVID-19 (a few samples of this study predate the infection). Cell type and time point are not known.

This clonotype was found a few times. V and J are TRBV27 and TRBJ1-1, with TRBD1 identical over 7 bases. Germline CDR1 reads MNHEY; CDR2 reads SMNVEV (reference sequence). The junction had 6 bases not matched to a gene; V was cut back by 5 bases and J by 0 bases. This CDR3 is built from 15 residues. CDR3 sequence (DNA): TGTGCCAGCAGTCCGGGACAGTATTTGAACACTGAAGCTTTCTTT. Encoded protein: CASSPGQYLNTEAFF.

The chain uses TRBV28 and TRBJ2-7, with no clear D. The CDR3 is made up of 13 amino acids. Germline-derived CDR1 and CDR2 are MDHEN and SYDVKM. V was trimmed by 6 bases and J by 1 base, leaving 10 bases between them. CDR3 protein: CASRPPTSYEQYF. CDR3 DNA sequence: TGTGCCAGCAGACCACCCACATCCTACGAGCAGTACTTC.

This clonotype showed up just a few times. The chain combines TRBV7-9 with TRBJ1-6, with D tentatively TRBD1 (5 bases). This CDR3 region has 16 residues. V shed 2 bases and J shed 5 bases, with 13 bases lying between them. From germline, CDR1 is SEHNR and CDR2 FQNEAQ (reference sequence). CDR3 loop: CASSLRSAGNNSPLHF. DNA for the CDR3: TGTGCCAGCAGCTTACGGTCGGCAGGGAATAATTCACCCCTCCACTTT.

There are many counts of this clonotype. This chain uses TRBV5-6 with TRBJ2-7, with D maybe TRBD1 (5 bases). Trimming left V 0 bases short and J 2 bases short, with 12 bases between. CDR1 SGHDT and CDR2 YYEEEE come from the germline V gene. CDR3 length: 15 amino acids. The DNA of the CDR3 is TGTGCCAGCAGCTTGGCCATTACAGGAGCCTACGAGCAGTACTTC. Its protein is CASSLAITGAYEQYF.

The chain uses TRBV12-3 or TRBV12-4 and TRBJ1-4, with a tentative D call TRBD1 (6 bases). Trimming left V 6 bases short and J 6 bases short, with 11 bases between. The CDR3 is made up of 13 amino acids. For the CDR3, the DNA is TGTGCCAGCAGCAGGGGCGTTTATGAAAAACTGTTTTTT. Translated: CASSRGVYEKLFF.

This clonotype was picked up many times. The chain links TRBV5-1 to TRBJ1-5; no definite D call. V shed 0 bases and J shed 1 base, with 11 bases lying between them. The CDR3 is 16 residues long. Germline CDR1 and CDR2: SGHRS and YFSETQ. CDR3 coding DNA: TGCGCCAGCAGCTTGGGAGCAGGCGGCAGCAATCAGCCCCAGCATTTT. It encodes CASSLGAGGSNQPQHF. Complete variable domain (other parts from reference TRBV5-1 and TRBJ1-5): KAGVTQTPRYLIKTRGQQVTLSCSPISGHRSVSWYQQTPGQGLQFLFEYFSETQRNKGNFPGRFSGRQFSNSRSEMNVSTLELGDSALYLCASSLGAGGSNQPQHFGDGTRLSIL.

This clonotype showed up just a few times. The chain combines TRBV7-2 with TRBJ2-2; the D is unclear. V was shortened by 5 bases and J by 5 bases, with 12 bases between the two germline ends. The CDR3 length is 14 residues. The germline CDR1 and CDR2 sequences are SGHTA and FQGNSA. The CDR3 loop is CASSPWLQTGELFF. Here the CDR3 DNA reads TGTGCCAGCAGCCCCTGGCTCCAGACCGGGGAGCTGTTTTTT.

This clonotype has just a few counts. This chain uses TRBV7-9 with TRBJ1-1; no reliable D call. Looked up from germline, CDR1 is SEHNR and CDR2 is FQNEAQ (reference sequence). This CDR3 region has 12 residues. Trimming took 5 bases from V and 11 from J, leaving 15 bases between them. Here the CDR3 DNA reads TGTGCCAGCAGCCCCGAAGGCCCGTGGGCTTTCTTT. Its translation: CASSPEGPWAFF.

Ten or more counts support this clonotype. This sequence joins TRBV28 and TRBJ2-7; 9 bases match TRBD2. The CDR3 covers 14 residues. CDR1 and CDR2 from the germline V gene are MDHEN and SYDVKM. The V gene end was trimmed by 6 bases and the J gene end by 3 bases; junction bases not matched to a gene: 6. CDR3 in amino acids: CASRASGTIYEQYF. The CDR3 DNA follows: TGTGCCAGCAGGGCTAGCGGGACCATCTACGAGCAGTACTTC.

This clonotype was counted a few times. V is TRBV4-2 and J is TRBJ1-2, with a tentative D call TRBD1 (5 bases). The CDR3 runs to 15 residues. Trimming left V 0 bases short and J 8 bases short, with 16 bases between. From germline, CDR1 is LGHNA and CDR2 YNFKEQ. The DNA for the CDR3 is TGTGCCAGCAGCCAAGACCTTTACAGGCCGGGGGGCTACACCTTC. Its translation is CASSQDLYRPGGYTF.

There are a few counts of this clonotype. The gene calls are TRBV29-1 and TRBJ2-7, with 7 bases aligning to TRBD1. This CDR3 comprises 13 residues. V lost 6 bases and J lost 1; bases outside the gene matches: 6. The V gene's germline CDR1 is SQVTM and CDR2 ANQGSEA. CDR3 in amino acids: CSVSDRRSYEQYF. The CDR3 DNA reads as TGCAGCGTCTCGGACAGGAGGTCCTACGAGCAGTACTTC.

Only a few counts were recorded for this clonotype. The rearrangement uses TRBV6-6 and TRBJ2-3, with 7 bases matching TRBD1. The CDR3 loop spans 15 amino acids. With V trimmed by 5 bases and J by 5 bases, 10 bases remained unmatched. Looked up from germline, CDR1 is MNHNY and CDR2 is SVGAGI (reference sequence). CDR3 sequence (DNA): TGTGCCAGCAGTGGAGGTAGGGGGCCCGGAGATACGCAGTATTTT. Its translation is CASSGGRGPGDTQYF.

This clonotype came up a few times. The DNA for the CDR3 is TGTGCCAGCAGCTTCTCCGGGACAGGACTCTCCTACGAGCAGTACTTC. It translates to CASSFSGTGLSYEQYF. The chain combines TRBV7-2 with TRBJ2-7, with 8 nucleotides matching TRBD1. V lost 3 bases and J lost 0; bases outside the gene matches: 7. Germline CDR1 is SGHTA and CDR2 is FQGNSA. This CDR3 has 16 residues.

This clonotype has a count of ten or more. The chain links TRBV18 to TRBJ1-1; D is perhaps TRBD1 (5 bases). The CDR3 consists of 14 residues. The V and J ends lost 0 bases and 4 bases respectively, with 9 bases between them. The germline CDR1 and CDR2 sequences are KGHSH and LQKENI. CDR3 region: CASSPPGGGTEAFF. The DNA of the CDR3 is TGTGCCAGCTCACCACCCGGGGGGGGCACTGAAGCTTTCTTT.

J is TRBJ1-1 and V is TRBV29-1; no clear D. Germline V gives CDR1 SQVTM, CDR2 ANQGSEA. The germline V and J ends were trimmed by 0 bases and 1 base, with 12 bases remaining between them. CDR3 length equals 15 residues. CDR3 sequence: CSVEEWWTENTEAFF. As DNA, the CDR3 is TGCAGCGTTGAAGAGTGGTGGACGGAGAACACTGAAGCTTTCTTT.

The sample holds a few counts of this clonotype. The chain has TRBV19 and TRBJ1-1; the match to TRBD1 covers 7 bases. V lost 3 bases, J lost 5 bases, and 6 bases stayed unmatched. Germline V gene data show CDR1 as LNHDA and CDR2 as SQIVND (reference sequence). CDR3 length: 14 residues. The CDR3 bases are TGTGCCAGTAGTATCCGGGACAGAAGAACTGAAGCTTTCTTT. Encoded protein: CASSIRDRRTEAFF.

This clonotype has just a few counts. The chain combines TRBV7-9 with TRBJ1-1, with D hard to call. Germline lookup yields CDR1 SEHNR and CDR2 FQNEAQ (reference sequence). V was shortened by 2 bases and J by 1 base, with 11 bases between the two germline ends. The CDR3 sequence is 15 residues long. CDR3 loop: CASSLSRASNTEAFF. DNA of the CDR3: TGTGCCAGCAGCTTAAGCCGGGCCTCGAACACTGAAGCTTTCTTT.

J is TRBJ2-7 and V is TRBV28; D is possibly TRBD2 (6 bases). With 5 bases removed from V and 2 bases from J, the gap between germline ends came to 16 bases. This CDR3 comprises 15 residues. CDR1 MDHEN and CDR2 SYDVKM come from the germline V gene. CDR3 DNA sequence: TGTGCCAGCAGTCCCCGCGGCGGGGCTACCTACGAGCAGTACTTC. This gives the protein CASSPRGGATYEQYF.

With regard to this clonotype: Since a much larger clone is just one base distant, this may be a read error. The chain carries TRBV12-3 or TRBV12-4 and TRBJ2-7, with 7 bases matching TRBD1. This CDR3 has 16 amino acids. The V and J ends lost 3 bases and 2 bases, in that order; junction bases with no gene match: 10. The CDR3 region has the DNA TGTGCCAGCAGTTTCGCGCTCCTACAGGGGCCCTACGAGCAGTACTTC. It yields the protein CASSFALLQGPYEQYF.

This clonotype appeared a few times. The chain employs TRBV5-1 and TRBJ2-7; no definite D call. This CDR3 region has 13 residues. The V end lost 0 bases, the J end lost 2 bases, and 6 bases lay between the germline ends. Germline V gene lookup returns CDR1 SGHRS and CDR2 YFSETQ. CDR3 sequence: CASSLEAPYEQYF. CDR3 sequence (DNA): TGCGCCAGCAGCTTGGAGGCACCCTACGAGCAGTACTTC.

The chain carries TRBV7-2 and TRBJ1-2; tentatively, D is TRBD1 (5 bases). Germline CDR1 SGHTA, CDR2 FQGNSA. The CDR3 has 13 residues. The ends were cut back, 5 bases at V and 8 bases at J, with 15 bases in the middle. The CDR3 region is CASSPGLQSGYTF. Here the CDR3 DNA reads TGTGCCAGCAGCCCAGGGTTACAGAGCGGCTACACCTTC.

There are many counts of this clonotype. The genes are TRBV7-9 and TRBJ2-6; 9 nucleotides line up with TRBD1. The ends lost 5 bases at V and 0 bases at J; junction bases unmatched: 5. There are 17 residues in the CDR3. Germline V CDR1 and CDR2: SEHNR, FQNEAQ (reference sequence). CDR3 sequence (DNA): TGTGCCAGCAGCCCGGACAGGGGTCGCTCTGGGGCCAACGTCCTGACTTTC. Amino acid sequence: CASSPDRGRSGANVLTF.

This clonotype was observed many times. The chain combines TRBV7-9 with TRBJ2-7; tentatively, D is TRBD1 (5 bases). Trimming removed 5 bases from V and 1 base from J, with 12 bases in between. Per germline, CDR1 SEHNR and CDR2 FQNEAQ (reference sequence). This CDR3 comprises 14 residues. Written as DNA, the CDR3 is TGTGCCAGCAGCCCTGACCCAGGGTCCTACGAGCAGTACTTC. This sequence encodes CASSPDPGSYEQYF. The full variable domain, with the rest looked up from reference TRBV7-9 and TRBJ2-7, is DTGVSQNPRHKITKRGQNVTFRCDPISEHNRLYWYRQTLGQGPEFLTYFQNEAQLEKSRLLSDRFSAERPKGSFSTLEIQRTEQGDSAMYLCASSPDPGSYEQYFGPGTRLTVT.

This clonotype appeared many times. The J gene is TRBJ2-3, the V gene TRBV20-1; a weak D match, TRBD2 (6 bases). V was pared by 5 bases and J by 2 bases, with 14 bases between. Looked up from germline, CDR1 is DFQATT and CDR2 is SNEGSKA (reference sequence). This CDR3 spans 14 amino acids. The CDR3 bases are TGCAGTGCTCCCGTTGGGGGGAACACAGATACGCAGTATTTT. It encodes CSAPVGGNTDTQYF.

This clonotype was detected only a few times. The chain has TRBV3-1 and TRBJ2-1; 7 bases map to TRBD1. V was clipped by 5 bases and J by 3 bases; unmatched bases: 7. Germline assignment: CDR1 LGHDT and CDR2 YNNKEL (reference sequence). This CDR3 is 15 amino acids long. DNA for the CDR3: TGTGCCAGCAGCTTCCAGGGGGTAAACTACAATGAGCAGTTCTTC. It codes for CASSFQGVNYNEQFF.

This clonotype has ten or more counts. The rearrangement joins TRBV4-1 to TRBJ2-1, with 7 nucleotides matching TRBD1. The CDR3 extends over 16 amino acids. Unmatched junction bases numbered 9, after V lost 2 bases and J lost 5 bases. Germline CDR1 MGHRA, CDR2 YSYEKL. CDR3: CASSQQQGKGHNEQFF. CDR3 coding DNA: TGCGCCAGCAGCCAACAACAGGGGAAGGGTCACAATGAGCAGTTCTTC.

This clonotype came up a few times. The chain joins TRBV12-3 or TRBV12-4 to TRBJ1-1; TRBD1 is a possible D gene (5 bases). The CDR3 is 13 amino acids. V shed 3 bases and J shed 4 bases, with 9 bases lying between them. The CDR3 loop is CASSFAGPTEAFF. Written as DNA, the CDR3 is TGTGCCAGCAGTTTTGCAGGGCCCACTGAAGCTTTCTTT.

This clonotype was seen at least ten times. As DNA, the CDR3 is TGCGCCAGCAGCTTGGAGGCTAGCGGGGGGCCCACAGATACGCAGTATTTT. Translation gives CASSLEASGGPTDTQYF. V is TRBV5-1 and J is TRBJ2-3, with TRBD2 identical over 11 bases. CDR3 length: 17 amino acids. J lost 2 bases, V lost 0 bases, and 5 bases had no gene match. Looked up from germline, CDR1 is SGHRS and CDR2 is YFSETQ.